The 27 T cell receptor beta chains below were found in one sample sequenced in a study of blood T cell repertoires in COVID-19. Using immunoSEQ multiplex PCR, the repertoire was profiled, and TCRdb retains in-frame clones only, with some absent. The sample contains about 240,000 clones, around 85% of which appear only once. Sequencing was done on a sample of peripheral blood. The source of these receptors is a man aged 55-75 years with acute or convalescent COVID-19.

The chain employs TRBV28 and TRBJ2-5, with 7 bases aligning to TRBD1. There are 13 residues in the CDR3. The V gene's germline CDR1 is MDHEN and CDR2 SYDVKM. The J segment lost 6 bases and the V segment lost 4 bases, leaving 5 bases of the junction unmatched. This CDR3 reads CASSWARGQTQYF. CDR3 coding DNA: TGTGCCAGCAGTTGGGCTAGGGGGCAGACCCAGTACTTC.

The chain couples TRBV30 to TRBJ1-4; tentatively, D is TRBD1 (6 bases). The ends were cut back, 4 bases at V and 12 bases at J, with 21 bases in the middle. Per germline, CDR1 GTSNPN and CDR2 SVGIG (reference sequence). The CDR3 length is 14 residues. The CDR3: CAWTFKGQLIELFF. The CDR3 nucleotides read TGTGCCTGGACTTTCAAAGGACAGCTTATTGAACTGTTTTTT.

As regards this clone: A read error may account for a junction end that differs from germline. DNA for the CDR3: TGTGCTAGCAGCTTAACGGGACTAGCGGACAATGAGCAGTTCTTC. Protein sequence: CASSLTGLADNEQFF. This chain joins TRBV7-7 and TRBJ2-1, with 11 bases fitting TRBD2. This CDR3 has 15 amino acids. Per germline, CDR1 SSHAT and CDR2 FNYEAQ (reference sequence). The variable domain in full, with the rest retrieved from reference TRBV7-7 and TRBJ2-1, is GAGVSQSPRYKVTKRGQDVTLRCDPISSHATLYWYQQALGQGPEFLTYFNYEAQPDKSGLPSDRFSAERPEGSISTLTIQRTEQRDSAMYRCASSLTGLADNEQFFGPGTRLTVL.

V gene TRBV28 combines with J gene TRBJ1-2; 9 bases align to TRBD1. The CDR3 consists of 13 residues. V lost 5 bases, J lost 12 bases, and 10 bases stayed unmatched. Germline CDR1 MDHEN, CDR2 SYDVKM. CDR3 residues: CASSLPQGQGHTF. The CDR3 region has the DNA TGTGCCAGCAGTCTTCCCCAGGGACAGGGTCACACCTTC.

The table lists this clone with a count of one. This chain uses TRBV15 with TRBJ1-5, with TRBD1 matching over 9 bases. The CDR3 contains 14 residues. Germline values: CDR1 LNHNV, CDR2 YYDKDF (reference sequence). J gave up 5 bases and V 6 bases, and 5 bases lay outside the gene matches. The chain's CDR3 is CATRDTGGHQPQHF. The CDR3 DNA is TGTGCCACCAGGGATACAGGGGGCCATCAGCCCCAGCATTTT. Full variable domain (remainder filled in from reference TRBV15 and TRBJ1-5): DAMVIQNPRYQVTQFGKPVTLSCSQTLNHNVMYWYQQKSSQAPKLLFHYYDKDFNNEADTPDNFQSRRPNTSFCFLDIRSPGLGDTAMYLCATRDTGGHQPQHFGDGTRLSIL.

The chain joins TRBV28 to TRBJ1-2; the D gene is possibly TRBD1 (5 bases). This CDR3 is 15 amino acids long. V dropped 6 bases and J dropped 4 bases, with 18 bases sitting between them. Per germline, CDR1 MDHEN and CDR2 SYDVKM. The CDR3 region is CASSPGRGTGYGYTF. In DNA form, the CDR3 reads TGTGCCAGCAGCCCGGGGCGGGGCACTGGCTATGGCTACACCTTC.

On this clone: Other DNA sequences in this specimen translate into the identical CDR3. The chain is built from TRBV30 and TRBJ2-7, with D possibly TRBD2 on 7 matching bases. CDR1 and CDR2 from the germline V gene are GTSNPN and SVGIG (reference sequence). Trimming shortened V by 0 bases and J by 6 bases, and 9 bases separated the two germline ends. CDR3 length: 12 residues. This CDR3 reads CAWSVGGAEQYF. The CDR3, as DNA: TGTGCCTGGAGTGTTGGGGGGGCCGAGCAGTACTTC.

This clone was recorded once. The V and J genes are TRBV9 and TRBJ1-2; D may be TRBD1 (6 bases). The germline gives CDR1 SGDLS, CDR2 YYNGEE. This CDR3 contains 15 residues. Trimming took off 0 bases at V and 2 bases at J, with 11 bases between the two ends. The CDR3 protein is CASSVAPTGNYGYTF. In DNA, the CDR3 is TGTGCCAGCAGCGTAGCTCCTACAGGGAACTATGGCTACACCTTC. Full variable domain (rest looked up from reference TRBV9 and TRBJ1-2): DSGVTQTPKHLITATGQRVTLRCSPRSGDLSVYWYQQSLDQGLQFLIQYYNGEERAKGNILERFSAQQFPDLHSELNLSSLELGDSALYFCASSVAPTGNYGYTFGSGTRLTVV.

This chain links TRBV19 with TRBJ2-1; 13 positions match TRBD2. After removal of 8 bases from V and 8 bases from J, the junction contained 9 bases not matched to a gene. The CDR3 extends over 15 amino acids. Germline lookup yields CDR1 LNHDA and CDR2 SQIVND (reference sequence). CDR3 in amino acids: CASARTSGSLDEQFF. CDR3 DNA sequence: TGTGCCAGTGCCCGGACTAGCGGGAGTTTGGATGAGCAGTTCTTC.

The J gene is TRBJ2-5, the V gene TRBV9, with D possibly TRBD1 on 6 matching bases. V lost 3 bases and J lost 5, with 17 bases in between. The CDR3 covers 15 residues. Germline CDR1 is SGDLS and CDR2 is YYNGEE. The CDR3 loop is CASSAQLGGWETQYF. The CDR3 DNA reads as TGTGCCAGCAGCGCCCAACTTGGGGGCTGGGAGACCCAGTACTTC.

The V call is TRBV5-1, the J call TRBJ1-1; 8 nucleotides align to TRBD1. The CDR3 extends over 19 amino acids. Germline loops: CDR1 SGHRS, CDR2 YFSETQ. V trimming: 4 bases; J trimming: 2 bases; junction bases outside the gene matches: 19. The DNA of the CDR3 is TGCGCCAGCAGCCCCTACTCGACAGGGGCTGAACCCCCCAACACTGAAGCTTTCTTT. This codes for CASSPYSTGAEPPNTEAFF.

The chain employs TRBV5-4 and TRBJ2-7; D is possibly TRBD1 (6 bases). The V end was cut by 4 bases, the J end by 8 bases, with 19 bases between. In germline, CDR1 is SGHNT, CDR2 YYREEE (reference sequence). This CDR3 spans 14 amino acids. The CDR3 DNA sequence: TGTGCCAGCAGCCAAAACTTACAGGGCGCTAAGCAGTACTTC. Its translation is CASSQNLQGAKQYF.

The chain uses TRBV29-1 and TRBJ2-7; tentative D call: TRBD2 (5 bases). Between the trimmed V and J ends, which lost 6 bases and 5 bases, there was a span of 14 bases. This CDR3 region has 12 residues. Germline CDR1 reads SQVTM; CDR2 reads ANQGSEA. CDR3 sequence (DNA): TGCAGCGTCGCCCTCGGGGAAAACGAGCAGTACTTC. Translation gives CSVALGENEQYF.

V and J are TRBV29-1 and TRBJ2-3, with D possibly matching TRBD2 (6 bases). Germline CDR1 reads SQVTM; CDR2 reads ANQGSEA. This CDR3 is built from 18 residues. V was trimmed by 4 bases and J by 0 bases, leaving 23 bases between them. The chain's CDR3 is CSVVGGNQDLMSTDTQYF. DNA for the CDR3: TGCAGCGTTGTGGGCGGGAACCAAGACCTGATGAGCACAGATACGCAGTATTTT.

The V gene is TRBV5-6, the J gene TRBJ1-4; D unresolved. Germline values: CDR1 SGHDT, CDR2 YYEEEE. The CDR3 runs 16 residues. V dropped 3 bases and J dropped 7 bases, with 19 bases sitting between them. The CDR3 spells CASSYVRPDRGEKLFF. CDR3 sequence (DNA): TGTGCCAGCAGCTATGTTCGACCCGATCGGGGTGAAAAACTGTTTTTT. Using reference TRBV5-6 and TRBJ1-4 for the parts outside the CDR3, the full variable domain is DAGVTQSPTHLIKTRGQQVTLRCSPKSGHDTVSWYQQALGQGPQFIFQYYEEEERQRGNFPDRFSGHQFPNYSSELNVNALLLGDSALYLCASSYVRPDRGEKLFFGSGTQLSVL.

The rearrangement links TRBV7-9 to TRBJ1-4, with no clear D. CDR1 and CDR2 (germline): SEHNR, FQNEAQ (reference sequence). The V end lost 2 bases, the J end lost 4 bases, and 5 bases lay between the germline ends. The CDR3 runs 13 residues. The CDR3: CASSLSVNEKLFF. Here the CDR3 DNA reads TGTGCCAGCAGCTTATCGGTTAATGAAAAACTGTTTTTT.

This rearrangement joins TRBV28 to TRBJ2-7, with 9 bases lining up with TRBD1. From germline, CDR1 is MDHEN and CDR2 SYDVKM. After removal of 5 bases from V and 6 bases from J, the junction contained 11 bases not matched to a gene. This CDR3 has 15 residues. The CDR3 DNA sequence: TGTGCCAGCAGTCTGCCCGGGACAGGGACTCGCGAGCAGTACTTC. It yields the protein CASSLPGTGTREQYF.

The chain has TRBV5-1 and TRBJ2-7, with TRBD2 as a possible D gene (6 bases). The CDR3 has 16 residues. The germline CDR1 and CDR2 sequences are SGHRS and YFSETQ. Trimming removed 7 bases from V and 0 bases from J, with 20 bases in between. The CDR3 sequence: CASRYPPDGSSYEQYF. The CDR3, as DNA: TGCGCCAGCCGCTACCCCCCTGACGGGAGCTCCTACGAGCAGTACTTC. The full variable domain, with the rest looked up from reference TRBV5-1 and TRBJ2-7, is KAGVTQTPRYLIKTRGQQVTLSCSPISGHRSVSWYQQTPGQGLQFLFEYFSETQRNKGNFPGRFSGRQFSNSRSEMNVSTLELGDSALYLCASRYPPDGSSYEQYFGPGTRLTVT.

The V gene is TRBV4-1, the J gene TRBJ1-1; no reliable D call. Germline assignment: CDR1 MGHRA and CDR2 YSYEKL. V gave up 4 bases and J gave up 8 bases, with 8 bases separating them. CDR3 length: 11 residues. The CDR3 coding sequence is TGCGCCAGCAGCCCCGGTGTGGAAGCTTTCTTT. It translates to CASSPGVEAFF.

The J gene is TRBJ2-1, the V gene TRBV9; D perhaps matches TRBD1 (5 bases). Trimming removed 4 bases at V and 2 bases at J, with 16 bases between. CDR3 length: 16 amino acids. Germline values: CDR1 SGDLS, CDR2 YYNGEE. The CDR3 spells CASSYSGRATYNEQFF. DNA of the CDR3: TGTGCCAGCAGCTATTCGGGCAGGGCCACCTACAATGAGCAGTTCTTC.

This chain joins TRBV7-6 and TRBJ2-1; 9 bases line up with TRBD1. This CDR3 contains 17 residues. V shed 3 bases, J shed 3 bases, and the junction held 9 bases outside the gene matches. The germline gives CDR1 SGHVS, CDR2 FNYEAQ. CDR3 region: CASSFRDRELNYNEQFF. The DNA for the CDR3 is TGTGCCAGCAGCTTCCGGGACAGGGAACTTAACTACAATGAGCAGTTCTTC.

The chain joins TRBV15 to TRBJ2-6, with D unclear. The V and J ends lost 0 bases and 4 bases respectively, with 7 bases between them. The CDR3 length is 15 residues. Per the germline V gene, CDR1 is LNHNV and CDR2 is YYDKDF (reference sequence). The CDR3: CATSRDLSGANVLTF. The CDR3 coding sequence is TGTGCCACCAGCAGAGATCTCTCGGGGGCCAACGTCCTGACTTTC.

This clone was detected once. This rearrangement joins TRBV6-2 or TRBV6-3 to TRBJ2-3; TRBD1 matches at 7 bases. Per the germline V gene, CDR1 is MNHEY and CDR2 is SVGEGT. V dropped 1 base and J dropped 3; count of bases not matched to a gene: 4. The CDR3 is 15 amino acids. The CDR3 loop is CASSYFGRGTDTQYF. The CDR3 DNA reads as TGTGCCAGCAGTTACTTTGGCAGGGGGACAGATACGCAGTATTTT.

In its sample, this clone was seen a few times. The CDR3: CASSFERTNTEAFF. The CDR3 DNA reads TGTGCCAGCAGCTTTGAGAGGACAAACACTGAAGCTTTCTTT. The chain carries TRBV11-1 and TRBJ1-1, with TRBD1 as a possible D gene (5 bases). This CDR3 has 14 residues. Per germline, CDR1 SGHAT and CDR2 FQDESV (reference sequence). V lost 3 bases and J 2 bases, leaving 10 bases between the germline ends.

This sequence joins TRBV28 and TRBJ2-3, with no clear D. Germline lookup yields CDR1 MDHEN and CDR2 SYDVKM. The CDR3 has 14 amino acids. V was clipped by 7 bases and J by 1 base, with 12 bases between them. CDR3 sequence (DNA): TGTGCCAGCACAATAACGAGTGGCACAGATACGCAGTATTTT. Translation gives CASTITSGTDTQYF.

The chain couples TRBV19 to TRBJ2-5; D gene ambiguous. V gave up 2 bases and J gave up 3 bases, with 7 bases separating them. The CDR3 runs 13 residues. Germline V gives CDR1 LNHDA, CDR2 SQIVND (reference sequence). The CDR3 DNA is TGTGCCAGTAGTATACATCCGGAAGAGACCCAGTACTTC. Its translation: CASSIHPEETQYF.

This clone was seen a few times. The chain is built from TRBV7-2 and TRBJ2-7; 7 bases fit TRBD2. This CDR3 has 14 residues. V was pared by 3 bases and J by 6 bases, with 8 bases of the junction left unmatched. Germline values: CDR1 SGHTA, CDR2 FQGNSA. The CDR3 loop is CASSFGLGRGEQYF. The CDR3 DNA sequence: TGTGCCAGCAGCTTTGGACTAGGGCGAGGCGAGCAGTACTTC.